This TCR beta chain comes out of a study of post-analysis software for immune sequencing data. The CDR3 extends over 15 amino acids. Germline V CDR1 and CDR2: SGHRS, YFSETQ. V was pared by 2 bases and J by 6 bases, with 15 bases between. As concerns this clonotype: Its antigen is currently unknown.

General study results and limits: Among multiple sclerosis patients, normalized Chao1 diversity was significantly below that of controls. Among four to six TRBV segments more frequent in patients than controls were TRBV5-6, TRBV5-1 and TRBV20-1.

Sequencing libraries made from TCR beta cDNA carried unique molecular identifiers. One entry per CDR3 protein results from TCRdb running MiXCR on the PCR reads. Of over 300,000 distinct CDR3 sequences in the sample, less than 40% were seen once. Material: blood. The receptor was derived from a girl aged 5 to 17 with multiple sclerosis. The J gene is TRBJ2-1, the V gene TRBV5-1; D may be TRBD1 or TRBD2 (5 bases each). The CDR3 loop reads CASSFDGAGSNEQFF. The CDR3 DNA follows: TGCGCCAGCAGCTTTGACGGGGCCGGTTCCAATGAGCAGTTCTTC.